This TCR beta chain emerged from a study of regulatory T cells in long-lasting Graves disease. Worth noting for this clonotype: One end of the junction fails to match germline, which may point to a read error.

Regarding time point: newly diagnosed GD, antithyroid drugs for less than 3 months. There was RNA extracted from PBMCs, and the TCR library was made from it. CDR3 regions were amplified by Arm-PCR using iRepertoire HTBI primers to build TCR beta libraries. Using its own MiXCR run on the multiplex PCR reads, TCRdb lists one record per CDR3 protein. The top ten clones hold about 11% of a sample with 550,000 to 650,000 distinct CDR3 sequences, about 15% of them seen once. CDR3 length equals 11 residues. Germline V gene lookup returns CDR1 SGHDT and CDR2 YYEEEE. The same data also went into a second study, on T cells in Graves' hyperthyroidism and ophthalmopathy.

The J gene is TRBJ2-7, the V gene TRBV5-6; no clear D gene. The sample was peripheral blood mononuclear cells (PBMCs), taken at new diagnosis, from a patient treated with antithyroid drugs. The sequence was collected from a man between 18 and 35 years old with Graves disease. The CDR3 DNA is TGTGTCAGCAGCCGGAGCTACGAGCAGTACTTC. Translation: CVSSRSYEQYF.